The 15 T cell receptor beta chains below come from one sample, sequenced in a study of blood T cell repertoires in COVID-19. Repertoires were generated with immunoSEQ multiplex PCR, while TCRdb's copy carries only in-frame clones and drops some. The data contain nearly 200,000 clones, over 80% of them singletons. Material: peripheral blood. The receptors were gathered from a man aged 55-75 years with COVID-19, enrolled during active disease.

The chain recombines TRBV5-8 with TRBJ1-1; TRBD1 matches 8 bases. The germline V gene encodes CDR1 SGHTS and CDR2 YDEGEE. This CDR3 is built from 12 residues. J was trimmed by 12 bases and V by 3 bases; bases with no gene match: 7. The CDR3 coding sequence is TGTGCCAGCAGCTATGACAGGGGCCGGACTTTCTTT. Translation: CASSYDRGRTFF.

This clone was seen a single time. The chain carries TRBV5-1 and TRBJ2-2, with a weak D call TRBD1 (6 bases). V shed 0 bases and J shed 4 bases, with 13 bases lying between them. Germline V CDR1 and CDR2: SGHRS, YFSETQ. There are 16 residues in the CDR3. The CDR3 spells CASSLASRGSTGELFF. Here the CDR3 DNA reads TGCGCCAGCAGCTTGGCCTCCAGGGGATCCACCGGGGAGCTGTTTTTT. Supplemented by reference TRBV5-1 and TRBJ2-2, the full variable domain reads KAGVTQTPRYLIKTRGQQVTLSCSPISGHRSVSWYQQTPGQGLQFLFEYFSETQRNKGNFPGRFSGRQFSNSRSEMNVSTLELGDSALYLCASSLASRGSTGELFFGEGSRLTVL.

Here the CDR3 reads CATSDAGQRGEKLFF. The CDR3 DNA reads TGTGCCACCAGTGATGCCGGGCAGCGGGGGGAAAAACTGTTTTTT. The rearrangement links TRBV24-1 to TRBJ1-4; D is possibly TRBD1 (5 bases). Germline lookup yields CDR1 KGHDR and CDR2 SFDVKD. The CDR3 consists of 15 residues. The ends were cut back, 3 bases at V and 8 bases at J, with 15 bases in the middle.

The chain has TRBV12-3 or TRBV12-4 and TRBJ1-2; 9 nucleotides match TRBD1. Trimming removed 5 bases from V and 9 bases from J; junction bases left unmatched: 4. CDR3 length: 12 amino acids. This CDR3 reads CASSATGGRYTF. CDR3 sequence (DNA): TGTGCCAGCAGTGCGACAGGGGGGCGCTACACCTTC.

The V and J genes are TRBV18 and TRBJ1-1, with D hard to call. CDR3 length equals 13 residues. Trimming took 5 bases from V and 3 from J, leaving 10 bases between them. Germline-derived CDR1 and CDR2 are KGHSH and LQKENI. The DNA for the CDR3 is TGTGCCAGCTCAGCCTCCCGGGACACTGAAGCTTTCTTT. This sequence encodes CASSASRDTEAFF.

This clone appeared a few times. CDR3 nucleotide sequence: TGTGCCAGCAGCTTAGGATCAGGGGGCGTTGGGGCCAACGTCCTGACTTTC. It encodes CASSLGSGGVGANVLTF. V is TRBV11-3 and J is TRBJ2-6; TRBD1 agrees at 8 bases. The CDR3 contains 17 residues. The J segment lost 3 bases and the V segment lost 1 base, leaving 5 bases of the junction unmatched. Germline V gives CDR1 SGHNT, CDR2 YENEEA.

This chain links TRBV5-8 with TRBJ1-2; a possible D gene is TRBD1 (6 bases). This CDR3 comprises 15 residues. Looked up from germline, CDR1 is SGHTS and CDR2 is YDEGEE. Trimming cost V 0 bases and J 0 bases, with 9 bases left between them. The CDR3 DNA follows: TGTGCCAGCAGCTTGGGTCAGGGGCCTAACTATGGCTACACCTTC. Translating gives CASSLGQGPNYGYTF.

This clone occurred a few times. CDR3 sequence: CATSRAGQRRAEAFF. The CDR3 DNA is TGTGCCACCAGCAGAGCGGGACAGCGGCGGGCTGAAGCTTTCTTT. The chain employs TRBV15 and TRBJ1-1; TRBD1 matches 7 bases. Germline V gene sequence: CDR1 LNHNV, CDR2 YYDKDF (reference sequence). Trimming at V came to 1 base and at J to 6 bases, leaving 8 bases not matched to a gene. This CDR3 comprises 15 residues.

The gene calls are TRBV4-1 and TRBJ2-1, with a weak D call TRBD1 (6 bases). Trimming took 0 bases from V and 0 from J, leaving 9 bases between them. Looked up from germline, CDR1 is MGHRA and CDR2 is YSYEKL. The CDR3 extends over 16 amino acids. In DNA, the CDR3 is TGCGCCAGCAGCCAAGATAAACAGGGCTCCTACAATGAGCAGTTCTTC. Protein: CASSQDKQGSYNEQFF.

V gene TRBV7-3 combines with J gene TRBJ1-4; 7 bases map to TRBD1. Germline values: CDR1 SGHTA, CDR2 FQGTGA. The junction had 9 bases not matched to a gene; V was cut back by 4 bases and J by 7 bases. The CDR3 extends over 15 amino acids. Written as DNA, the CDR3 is TGTGCCAGCAGCTCGGCTGACAGGGCCTTTGAAAAACTGTTTTTT. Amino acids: CASSSADRAFEKLFF.

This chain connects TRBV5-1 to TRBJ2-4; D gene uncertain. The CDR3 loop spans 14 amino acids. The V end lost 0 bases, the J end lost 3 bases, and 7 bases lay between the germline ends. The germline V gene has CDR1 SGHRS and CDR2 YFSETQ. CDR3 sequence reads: CASSLGRVKNIQYF. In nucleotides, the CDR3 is TGCGCCAGCAGCTTGGGACGGGTCAAAAACATTCAGTACTTC.

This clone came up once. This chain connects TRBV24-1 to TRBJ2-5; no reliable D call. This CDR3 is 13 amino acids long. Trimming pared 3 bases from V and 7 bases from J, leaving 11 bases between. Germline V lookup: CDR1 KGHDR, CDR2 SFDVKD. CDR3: CATSDRHGWTQYF. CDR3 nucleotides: TGTGCCACCAGTGATCGCCACGGTTGGACCCAGTACTTC.

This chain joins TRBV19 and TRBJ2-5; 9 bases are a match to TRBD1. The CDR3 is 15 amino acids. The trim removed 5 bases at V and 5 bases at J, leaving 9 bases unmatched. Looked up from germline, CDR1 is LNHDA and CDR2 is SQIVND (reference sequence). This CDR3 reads CASSSAGTGSETQYF. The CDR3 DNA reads TGTGCCAGTAGTTCAGCCGGGACAGGGTCGGAGACCCAGTACTTC. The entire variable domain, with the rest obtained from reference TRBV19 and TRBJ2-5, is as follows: DGGITQSPKYLFRKEGQNVTLSCEQNLNHDAMYWYRQDPGQGLRLIYYSQIVNDFQKGDIAEGYSVSREKKESFPLTVTSAQKNPTAFYLCASSSAGTGSETQYFGPGTRLLVL.

CDR3 sequence reads: CASSAGYTGELFF. The CDR3 coding sequence is TGTGCCAGTAGTGCAGGGTACACCGGGGAGCTGTTTTTT. The gene calls are TRBV19 and TRBJ2-2, with D maybe TRBD1 (5 bases). CDR1 LNHDA and CDR2 SQIVND come from the germline V gene (reference sequence). V lost 5 bases and J lost 3, with 7 bases in between. CDR3 size: 13 residues.

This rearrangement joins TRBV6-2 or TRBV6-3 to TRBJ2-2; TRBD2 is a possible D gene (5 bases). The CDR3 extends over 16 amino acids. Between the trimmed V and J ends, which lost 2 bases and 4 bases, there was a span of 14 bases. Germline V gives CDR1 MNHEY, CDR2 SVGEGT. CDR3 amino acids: CASSYGSAVVTGELFF. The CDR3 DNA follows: TGTGCCAGCAGTTACGGCTCAGCGGTAGTCACCGGGGAGCTGTTTTTT.